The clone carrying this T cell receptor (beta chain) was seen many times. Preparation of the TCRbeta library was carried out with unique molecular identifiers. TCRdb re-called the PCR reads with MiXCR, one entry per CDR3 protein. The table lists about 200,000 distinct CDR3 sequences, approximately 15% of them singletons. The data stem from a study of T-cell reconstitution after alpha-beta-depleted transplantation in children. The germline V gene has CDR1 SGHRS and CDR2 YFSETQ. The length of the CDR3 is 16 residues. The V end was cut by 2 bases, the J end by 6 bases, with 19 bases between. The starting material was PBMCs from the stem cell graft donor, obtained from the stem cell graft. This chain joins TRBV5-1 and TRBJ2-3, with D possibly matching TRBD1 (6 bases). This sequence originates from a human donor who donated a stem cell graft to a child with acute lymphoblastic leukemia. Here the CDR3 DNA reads TGCGCCAGCAGCTTCGGAACGGGAAGGGGGTTGGATACGCAGTATTTT. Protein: CASSFGTGRGLDTQYF.